The 12 T cell receptor beta chains presented below share a single source sample, sequenced in a study of PD-L1 blockade in urothelial cancer. Time point meaning: peripheral blood 6 weeks after treatment start. Libraries were prepared by immunoSEQ multiplex PCR; TCRdb keeps only in-frame clonotypes and omits some of them. The sample carries about 110,000 clones, 75% to 95% recorded once. Sample: PBMCs, taken around atezolizumab (anti-PD-L1) treatment. These TCRs come from a man in his sixties with urothelial cancer.

About this clone itself: This specimen includes other DNA sequences encoding the same CDR3. The rearrangement uses TRBV4-2 and TRBJ2-3, with a weak D call TRBD2 (5 bases). The CDR3 length is 14 residues. The germline gives CDR1 LGHNA, CDR2 YNFKEQ. The ends were cut back, 3 bases at V and 1 base at J, with 8 bases in the middle. CDR3 region: CASSQAGGTDTQYF. Written as DNA, the CDR3 is TGTGCCAGCAGCCAGGCCGGGGGCACAGATACGCAGTATTTT.

The V gene is TRBV7-2, the J gene TRBJ2-1; 8 nucleotides align to TRBD2. J gave up 8 bases and V 3 bases, and 12 bases lay outside the gene matches. Germline V lookup: CDR1 SGHTA, CDR2 FQGNSA. This CDR3 is 16 amino acids long. CDR3 amino acids: CASSLSGGTPKHEQFF. The CDR3 bases are TGTGCCAGCAGCTTGAGCGGGGGCACCCCAAAGCATGAGCAGTTCTTC.

The rearrangement links TRBV7-9 to TRBJ1-3; 7 nucleotides match TRBD1. CDR3 length: 16 amino acids. The germline CDR1 and CDR2 sequences are SEHNR and FQNEAQ (reference sequence). Trimming at V came to 5 bases and at J to 0 bases, leaving 7 bases not matched to a gene. CDR3 DNA sequence: TGTGCCAGCAGCGAAAAGGGACAGCGCTCTGGAAACACCATATATTTT. Amino acid sequence: CASSEKGQRSGNTIYF.

The chain uses TRBV5-4 and TRBJ1-4; 7 positions match TRBD1. From germline, CDR1 is SGHNT and CDR2 YYREEE (reference sequence). The CDR3 runs 15 residues. Losses at the gene ends were 5 bases for V and 5 bases for J; bases not matched to a gene: 9. CDR3 sequence: CASSLPGQTNEKLFF. CDR3 bases: TGTGCCAGCAGTCTACCGGGACAGACGAATGAAAAACTGTTTTTT.

This chain uses TRBV7-2 with TRBJ2-3; no clear D gene. Trimming shortened V by 6 bases and J by 4 bases, and 14 bases separated the two germline ends. Looked up from germline, CDR1 is SGHTA and CDR2 is FQGNSA. CDR3 length: 14 amino acids. The CDR3: CASSMGLVSDTQYF. DNA of the CDR3: TGTGCCAGCAGTATGGGTCTAGTCTCAGATACGCAGTATTTT. Based on the CDR3 plus reference TRBV7-2 and TRBJ2-3, the full variable domain is GAGVSQSPSNKVTEKGKDVELRCDPISGHTALYWYRQSLGQGLEFLIYFQGNSAPDKSGLPSDRFSAERTGGSVSTLTIQRTQQEDSAVYLCASSMGLVSDTQYFGPGTRLTVL.

This clone occurred once. The V call is TRBV6-6, the J call TRBJ2-3, with TRBD2 identical over 8 bases. This CDR3 has 15 amino acids. V trimming: 0 bases; J trimming: 5 bases; junction bases outside the gene matches: 4. Germline-derived CDR1 and CDR2 are MNHNY and SVGAGI (reference sequence). CDR3 sequence reads: CASSYSAGGRDTQYF. Written as DNA, the CDR3 is TGTGCCAGCAGTTACTCGGCGGGGGGACGAGATACGCAGTATTTT.

The chain is built from TRBV7-2 and TRBJ1-2; unclear D gene. Germline assignment: CDR1 SGHTA and CDR2 FQGNSA. The CDR3 has 13 amino acids. Deletions cut 8 bases from V and 5 bases from J, with 15 bases between. CDR3 nucleotides: TGTGCCAGCCCGCAGAGAGAGGGATATGGCTACACCTTC. The encoded protein is CASPQREGYGYTF. Filled out from reference TRBV7-2 and TRBJ1-2, the complete variable domain reads GAGVSQSPSNKVTEKGKDVELRCDPISGHTALYWYRQSLGQGLEFLIYFQGNSAPDKSGLPSDRFSAERTGGSVSTLTIQRTQQEDSAVYLCASPQREGYGYTFGSGTRLTVV.

The chain joins TRBV4-1 to TRBJ2-7; 9 nucleotides agree with TRBD2. V lost 0 bases and J lost 4; bases outside the gene matches: 7. Germline V gene sequence: CDR1 MGHRA, CDR2 YSYEKL. CDR3 length equals 16 residues. CDR3 sequence: CASSQDRSSGVYEQYF. CDR3 sequence (DNA): TGCGCCAGCAGCCAAGATCGTTCTAGCGGGGTATACGAGCAGTACTTC.

The CDR3 DNA sequence: TGTGCCAGCAGTCAATCCTACGAGCAGTACTTC. Translating gives CASSQSYEQYF. This chain joins TRBV25-1 and TRBJ2-7, with D unclear. The V end lost 5 bases, the J end lost 1 base, and 3 bases lay between the germline ends. The germline gives CDR1 MGHDK, CDR2 SYGVNS. There are 11 residues in the CDR3.

This clone is a singleton in its sample. The chain joins TRBV18 to TRBJ1-1; 7 nucleotides line up with TRBD1. CDR1 is KGHSH, CDR2 LQKENI, per germline. This CDR3 is 14 amino acids long. The J segment lost 0 bases and the V segment lost 3 bases, leaving 1 base of the junction unmatched. The CDR3 coding sequence is TGTGCCAGCTCACCGGACAGGCTGAACACTGAAGCTTTCTTT. Its translation is CASSPDRLNTEAFF.

This chain connects TRBV5-4 to TRBJ1-4; D is perhaps TRBD1 (6 bases). Germline loops: CDR1 SGHNT, CDR2 YYREEE (reference sequence). Trimming removed 0 bases from V and 8 bases from J, with 11 bases in between. The CDR3 extends over 14 amino acids. The CDR3 loop is CASSLDQGNEKLFF. DNA for the CDR3: TGTGCCAGCAGCTTGGATCAGGGGAACGAAAAACTGTTTTTT.

This chain joins TRBV28 and TRBJ2-7, with D unclear. The germline V gene has CDR1 MDHEN and CDR2 SYDVKM. Trimming stripped 5 bases from V and 4 bases from J, with 9 bases between. The CDR3 consists of 12 residues. CDR3 nucleotide sequence: TGTGCCAGCAGTCTCAGGCTTTACGAGCAGTACTTC. Protein: CASSLRLYEQYF.